The 11 T cell receptor beta chains given below trace back to one sample, sequenced in a study of PD-1 blockade in mismatch repair-deficient tumors. The time point is: identical roughly 10-day culture without peptide (control). Their cognate antigens are unknown. Libraries were prepared by immunoSEQ multiplex PCR; TCRdb keeps only in-frame clonotypes and omits some of them. Of 14,000 or so clones listed, just over 85% were seen once; the top ten hold 10% to 12%. Sequences were derived from cells cultured in vitro, sampled from a patient treated with pembrolizumab. The receptors were sampled from an adult with mismatch repair-deficient cancer.

This clone appeared a single time. The V and J genes are TRBV27 and TRBJ2-2; no clear D gene. The CDR3 contains 13 residues. Germline lookup yields CDR1 MNHEY and CDR2 SMNVEV (reference sequence). V was trimmed by 5 bases and J by 6 bases, leaving 10 bases between them. The DNA for the CDR3 is TGTGCCAGCAGTGATTTTGGTGCCGGGGAGCTGTTTTTT. Translation: CASSDFGAGELFF.

CDR3 nucleotide sequence: TGTGTCAGAAGCTTACACAGGCCTAACTATGGCTACACCTTC. It translates to CVRSLHRPNYGYTF. The chain couples TRBV7-5 to TRBJ1-2; no DNA check was done on the table's D call, TRBD1. TRBV7-5 is assigned pseudogene status. This CDR3 is 14 amino acids long.

The gene calls are TRBV28 and TRBJ2-3, with 10 bases aligning to TRBD1. J lost 6 bases, V lost 8 bases, and 11 bases had no gene match. This CDR3 comprises 15 residues. In germline, CDR1 is MDHEN, CDR2 SYDVKM. As DNA, the CDR3 is TGTGCCAGCCGCCGTGACAGGGGGCTATCCGATACGCAGTATTTT. It yields the protein CASRRDRGLSDTQYF.

The chain uses TRBV5-1 and TRBJ2-3; D remains ambiguous. V was shortened by 0 bases and J by 0 bases, with 5 bases between the two germline ends. The germline CDR1 and CDR2 sequences are SGHRS and YFSETQ. The CDR3 runs to 14 residues. CDR3 protein: CASSLAKSTDTQYF. The CDR3, as DNA: TGCGCCAGCAGCTTGGCTAAGAGCACAGATACGCAGTATTTT. The full variable domain, rest sourced from reference TRBV5-1 and TRBJ2-3, is KAGVTQTPRYLIKTRGQQVTLSCSPISGHRSVSWYQQTPGQGLQFLFEYFSETQRNKGNFPGRFSGRQFSNSRSEMNVSTLELGDSALYLCASSLAKSTDTQYFGPGTRLTVL.

The J gene is TRBJ2-7, the V gene TRBV4-1; D unresolved. CDR1 and CDR2 (germline): MGHRA, YSYEKL. Trimming took off 1 base at V and 3 bases at J, with 13 bases between the two ends. The CDR3 totals 15 residues. Here the CDR3 reads CASSQAAVFSYEQYF. The CDR3 nucleotides are TGCGCCAGCAGCCAAGCGGCAGTATTTAGCTACGAGCAGTACTTC.

This clone has a handful of counts. The rearrangement uses TRBV5-1 and TRBJ1-2; 8 nucleotides match TRBD1. The ends lost 3 bases at V and 4 bases at J; junction bases unmatched: 5. Germline CDR1 reads SGHRS; CDR2 reads YFSETQ. The CDR3 has 14 residues. The CDR3 nucleotides are TGCGCCAGCAGCTACAGGGGGGAGGCCTATGGCTACACCTTC. It encodes CASSYRGEAYGYTF.

The chain has TRBV6-5 and TRBJ1-2, with D maybe TRBD1 (5 bases). CDR3 length: 12 amino acids. Germline V gene sequence: CDR1 MNHEY, CDR2 SVGAGI. Trimming pared 2 bases from V and 6 bases from J, leaving 7 bases between. The chain's CDR3 is CASSYGGNGYTF. CDR3 nucleotide sequence: TGTGCCAGCAGTTACGGGGGAAATGGCTACACCTTC.

This sequence joins TRBV9 and TRBJ2-4, with D possibly matching TRBD1 (5 bases). V was trimmed by 4 bases and J by 5 bases, leaving 13 bases between them. The CDR3 covers 14 residues. Germline V gives CDR1 SGDLS, CDR2 YYNGEE. CDR3 in amino acids: CASSLRQSQNIQYF. CDR3 DNA: TGTGCCAGCAGCCTAAGACAGAGTCAAAACATTCAGTACTTC.

The gene calls are TRBV5-1 and TRBJ2-2, with no clear D. The germline V gene encodes CDR1 SGHRS and CDR2 YFSETQ. This CDR3 is built from 16 residues. Trimming took off 4 bases at V and 2 bases at J, with 15 bases between the two ends. The chain's CDR3 is CASSLVPGLNTGELFF. As DNA, the CDR3 is TGCGCCAGCAGCCTGGTGCCCGGGCTAAACACCGGGGAGCTGTTTTTT. Full variable domain (outside the CDR3, taken from reference TRBV5-1 and TRBJ2-2): KAGVTQTPRYLIKTRGQQVTLSCSPISGHRSVSWYQQTPGQGLQFLFEYFSETQRNKGNFPGRFSGRQFSNSRSEMNVSTLELGDSALYLCASSLVPGLNTGELFFGEGSRLTVL.

The rearrangement uses TRBV6-5 and TRBJ2-7, with a weak D call TRBD2 (5 bases). The V end was cut by 2 bases, the J end by 4 bases, with 9 bases between. Germline CDR1 and CDR2: MNHEY and SVGAGI. This CDR3 comprises 13 residues. CDR3 bases: TGTGCCAGCAGTTACGCCCCGGGGTACGAGCAGTACTTC. It codes for CASSYAPGYEQYF.

This chain joins TRBV19 and TRBJ2-3; 8 bases line up with TRBD1. Germline V gene lookup returns CDR1 LNHDA and CDR2 SQIVND (reference sequence). V lost 5 bases and J lost 0; bases outside the gene matches: 4. The CDR3 covers 15 residues. The CDR3 DNA reads as TGTGCCAGTAGTGACAGGGGACCTAGCACAGATACGCAGTATTTT. This sequence encodes CASSDRGPSTDTQYF.